These 31 T cell receptor beta chains were all obtained from the same sample, sequenced in a study of cytotoxic CD8 clonotypes in ibrutinib-treated CLL. Method: immunoSEQ multiplex PCR; TCRdb's copy keeps in-frame clones and lacks some. Seen here are roughly 58,000 clones, 50% to 65% observed once, and the top ten hold 20% to 30%. Sequenced material: PBMCs, taken at disease progression, from a patient treated with ibrutinib. Source of these receptors: a human donor with chronic lymphocytic leukemia.

The chain has TRBV18 and TRBJ1-2; D remains unclear. CDR3 length equals 12 residues. Per the germline V gene, CDR1 is KGHSH and CDR2 is LQKENI. Trimming left V 3 bases short and J 10 bases short, with 12 bases between. CDR3 amino acids: CASSPAGDSYTF. CDR3 nucleotides: TGTGCCAGCTCACCCGCCGGCGATTCCTACACCTTC.

The chain employs TRBV7-8 and TRBJ2-1; 9 nucleotides match TRBD2. The J segment lost 5 bases and the V segment lost 6 bases, leaving 8 bases of the junction unmatched. CDR3 length: 15 amino acids. Looked up from germline, CDR1 is SGHVS and CDR2 is FQNEAQ. The CDR3 DNA is TGTGCCAGCAGAGCCGGGGCGGGAGGGCACAATGAGCAGTTCTTC. Protein: CASRAGAGGHNEQFF.

This clone has just a few counts. This chain uses TRBV5-1 with TRBJ1-2; tentatively, D is TRBD1 (6 bases). The CDR3 loop spans 13 amino acids. Germline lookup yields CDR1 SGHRS and CDR2 YFSETQ. Trimming removed 7 bases from V and 4 bases from J, with 14 bases in between. The CDR3 spells CASSPDRPYGYTF. CDR3 sequence (DNA): TGCGCCAGCTCCCCAGACAGGCCCTATGGCTACACCTTC.

The V call is TRBV10-1, the J call TRBJ2-7; 8 bases map to TRBD1. Germline V gene lookup returns CDR1 WNHNN and CDR2 SYGVQD (reference sequence). The CDR3 length is 14 residues. V trimming: 0 bases; J trimming: 3 bases; junction bases outside the gene matches: 1. The CDR3 is CASSESDRGYEQYF. CDR3 DNA sequence: TGCGCCAGCAGTGAGTCAGACAGGGGCTACGAGCAGTACTTC.

J is TRBJ1-4 and V is TRBV4-3; no firm D call. In germline, CDR1 is LGHNA, CDR2 YSLEER. Trimming took off 0 bases at V and 0 bases at J, with 8 bases between the two ends. This CDR3 comprises 16 residues. The CDR3: CASSQDLGSTNEKLFF. CDR3 nucleotide sequence: TGCGCCAGCAGCCAAGATCTTGGTTCAACTAATGAAAAACTGTTTTTT.

The CDR3 nucleotides read TGTGCCATCATTATGGGACTAGCGGGAGGGTCCTACAATGAGCAGTTCTTC. Amino acid sequence: CAIIMGLAGGSYNEQFF. The chain couples TRBV10-3 to TRBJ2-1, with 16 bases fitting TRBD2. CDR1 and CDR2 from the germline V gene are ENHRY and SYGVKD. With 7 bases clipped from V and 1 base from J, the junction kept 4 bases outside the gene matches. The CDR3 sequence is 17 residues long.

The count of this clone is one. This chain joins TRBV28 and TRBJ2-7; TRBD2 might be the D (6 bases). Trimming left V 2 bases short and J 1 base short, with 9 bases between. Germline V gene sequence: CDR1 MDHEN, CDR2 SYDVKM. The CDR3 contains 14 residues. CDR3 sequence (DNA): TGTGCCAGCAGTTTAACCGGGGGATCCTACGAGCAGTACTTC. Its protein is CASSLTGGSYEQYF.

The J gene is TRBJ2-5, the V gene TRBV7-8, with D hard to call. The V gene lost 1 base and the J gene lost 2 bases, with 5 bases spanning the gap. The V gene's germline CDR1 is SGHVS and CDR2 FQNEAQ. The CDR3 spans 13 residues. The CDR3: CASSLVTQETQYF. CDR3 sequence (DNA): TGTGCCAGCAGCTTAGTTACACAAGAGACCCAGTACTTC.

The chain carries TRBV7-9 and TRBJ2-1; D gene unclear. From germline, CDR1 is SEHNR and CDR2 FQNEAQ (reference sequence). This CDR3 comprises 11 residues. The V and J ends lost 9 bases and 4 bases respectively, with 7 bases between them. As DNA, the CDR3 is TGTGCCAGTGAATTATACAATGAGCAGTTCTTC. This gives the protein CASELYNEQFF.

The chain is built from TRBV7-2 and TRBJ1-1; no clear D. V lost 3 bases and J lost 0, with 5 bases in between. From germline, CDR1 is SGHTA and CDR2 FQGNSA. This CDR3 is built from 13 residues. CDR3 region: CASSFKVNTEAFF. CDR3 nucleotides: TGTGCCAGCAGCTTTAAGGTGAACACTGAAGCTTTCTTT.

This clone was counted many times. V and J are TRBV18 and TRBJ1-5, with TRBD1 matching 12 bases. After removal of 1 base from V and 7 bases from J, the junction contained 5 bases not matched to a gene. There are 16 residues in the CDR3. CDR1 is KGHSH and CDR2 is LQKENI in the germline V gene. Here the CDR3 reads CASSPQGQGAWQPQHF. CDR3 in DNA: TGTGCCAGCTCACCACAGGGACAGGGGGCATGGCAGCCCCAGCATTTT.

In its sample, this clone ranks as medium-sized. The gene calls are TRBV7-9 and TRBJ2-1, with 9 bases matching TRBD1. This CDR3 comprises 15 residues. Germline V gene lookup returns CDR1 SEHNR and CDR2 FQNEAQ (reference sequence). The V and J ends lost 4 bases and 4 bases, in that order; junction bases with no gene match: 5. Written as DNA, the CDR3 is TGTGCCAGCAGCTCCGGGACAGGGATTTACAATGAGCAGTTCTTC. Its translation is CASSSGTGIYNEQFF.

The chain carries TRBV7-3 and TRBJ2-2, with 10 bases matching TRBD2. V lost 5 bases to trimming and J lost 5 bases; unmatched junction nucleotides: 5. The CDR3 is made up of 15 amino acids. Germline V CDR1 and CDR2: SGHTA, FQGTGA. This chain's CDR3 is CASSQATSGTGELFF. In DNA, the CDR3 is TGTGCCAGCAGCCAAGCGACTAGCGGGACCGGGGAGCTGTTTTTT.

The chain joins TRBV4-2 to TRBJ2-3; 9 bases line up with TRBD2. J gave up 3 bases and V 3 bases, and 7 bases lay outside the gene matches. Germline V gene sequence: CDR1 LGHNA, CDR2 YNFKEQ. CDR3 length: 16 residues. CDR3 sequence (DNA): TGTGCCAGCAGCCACGATATAGCGGGAGCTACAGATACGCAGTATTTT. Its translation: CASSHDIAGATDTQYF.

This chain's CDR3 is CASSRGIEAGKNIQYF. CDR3 nucleotides: TGCGCCAGCAGCCGAGGGATCGAGGCAGGAAAAAACATTCAGTACTTC. V gene TRBV5-1 combines with J gene TRBJ2-4, with D tentatively TRBD2 (5 bases). Trimming shortened V by 4 bases and J by 4 bases, and 18 bases separated the two germline ends. The germline gives CDR1 SGHRS, CDR2 YFSETQ. The CDR3 length is 16 residues. The full variable domain, with the rest looked up from reference TRBV5-1 and TRBJ2-4, is KAGVTQTPRYLIKTRGQQVTLSCSPISGHRSVSWYQQTPGQGLQFLFEYFSETQRNKGNFPGRFSGRQFSNSRSEMNVSTLELGDSALYLCASSRGIEAGKNIQYFGAGTRLSVL.

Comments on this clone: The same CDR3 arises from other DNA sequences in this sample as well. J is TRBJ2-3 and V is TRBV6-5; 9 nucleotides agree with TRBD2. Germline V gives CDR1 MNHEY, CDR2 SVGAGI. The CDR3 runs 15 residues. J lost 1 base, V lost 6 bases, and 5 bases had no gene match. Here the CDR3 reads CASRGLAGRTDTQYF. Written as DNA, the CDR3 is TGTGCCAGCAGGGGTCTAGCGGGGCGCACAGATACGCAGTATTTT.

The chain joins TRBV10-2 to TRBJ2-1; D is ambiguous. In germline, CDR1 is WSHSY, CDR2 SAAADI. The CDR3 is 13 amino acids. Trimming removed 5 bases from V and 7 bases from J, with 12 bases in between. The DNA of the CDR3 is TGCGCCAGCAGTACAGCGCGTTTAAATGAGCAGTTCTTC. Amino acids: CASSTARLNEQFF.

V and J are TRBV5-1 and TRBJ1-1, with a weak D call TRBD1 (6 bases). This CDR3 contains 16 residues. CDR1 and CDR2 from the germline V gene are SGHRS and YFSETQ. Between the trimmed V and J ends, which lost 4 bases and 0 bases, there was a span of 16 bases. As DNA, the CDR3 is TGCGCCAGCAGCCCCGGACAGAACTTAATGAACACTGAAGCTTTCTTT. This sequence encodes CASSPGQNLMNTEAFF. The full variable domain, rest sourced from reference TRBV5-1 and TRBJ1-1, is KAGVTQTPRYLIKTRGQQVTLSCSPISGHRSVSWYQQTPGQGLQFLFEYFSETQRNKGNFPGRFSGRQFSNSRSEMNVSTLELGDSALYLCASSPGQNLMNTEAFFGQGTRLTVV.

The rearrangement links TRBV10-3 to TRBJ2-7, with 13 bases aligning to TRBD2. CDR1 ENHRY and CDR2 SYGVKD come from the germline V gene. There are 13 residues in the CDR3. J lost 2 bases, V lost 10 bases, and 2 bases had no gene match. Here the CDR3 reads CATGLAGAYEQYF. The DNA of the CDR3 is TGTGCCACCGGACTAGCGGGAGCCTACGAGCAGTACTTC.

The chain uses TRBV28 and TRBJ1-2, with D perhaps TRBD1 (5 bases). CDR1 MDHEN and CDR2 SYDVKM come from the germline V gene. The ends were cut back, 6 bases at V and 2 bases at J, with 13 bases in the middle. This CDR3 has 14 amino acids. CDR3 DNA: TGTGCCAGCAGCTTAAGCTGGGGCAACTATGGCTACACCTTC. Encoded protein: CASSLSWGNYGYTF.

J is TRBJ1-2 and V is TRBV18, with a possible D match to TRBD1 (6 bases). Germline V CDR1 and CDR2: KGHSH, LQKENI. This CDR3 region has 15 residues. Deletions cut 0 bases from V and 3 bases from J, with 11 bases between. The CDR3 nucleotides are TGTGCCAGCTCACCACCTGGGGGGCTGGACTATGGCTACACCTTC. Residues: CASSPPGGLDYGYTF.

This rearrangement joins TRBV5-6 to TRBJ2-1; 13 positions match TRBD2. Germline V gene lookup returns CDR1 SGHDT and CDR2 YYEEEE. Germline trimming cut 4 bases from V and 7 bases from J; bases unmatched to any gene: 8. The CDR3 totals 16 residues. Here the CDR3 reads CASSRSGTSGNNEQFF. The CDR3 DNA is TGTGCCAGCAGCCGATCCGGGACTAGCGGGAATAATGAGCAGTTCTTC.

The chain links TRBV10-3 to TRBJ1-2; D is uncertain. The CDR3 is made up of 14 amino acids. Germline CDR1 ENHRY, CDR2 SYGVKD. The V end lost 0 bases, the J end lost 1 base, and 6 bases lay between the germline ends. CDR3 residues: CAISESMVNYGYTF. As DNA, the CDR3 is TGTGCCATCAGTGAGTCGATGGTTAACTATGGCTACACCTTC.

V gene TRBV29-1 combines with J gene TRBJ2-2, with a possible D match to TRBD2 (6 bases). The CDR3 loop spans 15 amino acids. Germline lookup yields CDR1 SQVTM and CDR2 ANQGSEA. V was clipped by 0 bases and J by 4 bases, with 12 bases between them. CDR3 in amino acids: CSVEDPGRGTGELFF. CDR3 nucleotides: TGCAGCGTTGAAGATCCGGGGCGGGGCACCGGGGAGCTGTTTTTT.

The chain uses TRBV30 and TRBJ1-5; D is uncertain. The CDR3 consists of 14 residues. Germline V CDR1 and CDR2: GTSNPN, SVGIG (reference sequence). V was cut by 0 bases and J by 2 bases, with 8 bases left in between. The CDR3 coding sequence is TGTGCCTGGAGTGTCCTGGAGGGCAATCAGCCCCAGCATTTT. This gives the protein CAWSVLEGNQPQHF.

DNA of the CDR3: TGTGCCAGCAGTTTATCCCTCTCGGCGGGGTACGAGCAGTACTTC. Protein sequence: CASSLSLSAGYEQYF. The chain employs TRBV27 and TRBJ2-7, with TRBD2 as a possible D gene (6 bases). The CDR3 extends over 15 amino acids. Looked up from germline, CDR1 is MNHEY and CDR2 is SMNVEV (reference sequence). V lost 0 bases and J 4 bases, leaving 13 bases between the germline ends.

The J gene is TRBJ1-4, the V gene TRBV19, with unresolved D. This CDR3 contains 14 residues. The V gene's germline CDR1 is LNHDA and CDR2 SQIVND (reference sequence). Deletions cut 4 bases from V and 0 bases from J, with 6 bases between. The CDR3 bases are TGTGCCAGTAGTACAGGTACAACTAATGAAAAACTGTTTTTT. This gives the protein CASSTGTTNEKLFF.

This sequence joins TRBV28 and TRBJ2-7; possible D gene TRBD1, 7 bases. V gave up 7 bases and J gave up 2 bases, with 12 bases separating them. Germline CDR1 is MDHEN and CDR2 is SYDVKM. The CDR3 runs 13 residues. CDR3 in DNA: TGTGCCAGCATGGCAGGGGGGCCCTACGAGCAGTACTTC. Amino acids: CASMAGGPYEQYF. Complete variable domain (other parts from reference TRBV28 and TRBJ2-7): DVKVTQSSRYLVKRTGEKVFLECVQDMDHENMFWYRQDPGLGLRLIYFSYDVKMKEKGDIPEGYSVSREKKERFSLILESASTNQTSMYLCASMAGGPYEQYFGPGTRLTVT.

A single count supports this clone. This sequence joins TRBV18 and TRBJ1-2; 10 bases map to TRBD1. The CDR3 extends over 16 amino acids. Germline V CDR1 and CDR2: KGHSH, LQKENI. Trimming at V came to 3 bases and at J to 7 bases, leaving 11 bases not matched to a gene. The CDR3, as DNA: TGTGCCAGCTCACCTAAGGTCCCGGGACAGGGGATTGGCTACACCTTC. As protein: CASSPKVPGQGIGYTF.

This chain connects TRBV7-6 to TRBJ1-6; D remains unclear. Germline values: CDR1 SGHVS, CDR2 FNYEAQ. V gave up 1 base and J gave up 9 bases, with 10 bases separating them. The CDR3 consists of 14 residues. The CDR3 spells CASSLGLSGSPLHF. The CDR3, as DNA: TGTGCCAGCAGCTTAGGACTGAGTGGTTCACCCCTCCACTTT.

Notes on this clone: An end of the junction does not agree with germline; a read error may underlie this. This chain connects TRBV7-3 to TRBJ2-3; D uncertain. The CDR3 extends over 12 amino acids. CDR1 is SGHTA, CDR2 FQGTGA, per germline. The CDR3 coding sequence is TGTGCCAGCAGCTCCCCCCCAGATACACAGTATTTT. It codes for CASSSPPDTQYF.